Listed here are 27 T cell receptor beta chains from one sample, sequenced in a study of T cell clonality in common variable immunodeficiency (dated by TCRdb to about 2015). Their recognized antigens are unknown. The library was made by the immunoSEQ multiplex PCR assay. TCRdb holds this immuneACCESS table with in-frame rearrangements only. Some clones are missing; in checked studies, unresolved V genes explain under half, and the rest has no known cause. There are about 14,000 clones in this sample, and none of them is a singleton. Together, the top ten hold under 10% of the sample. Overall results and qualifications from the work: Fewer deletions and N-nucleotide insertions were reportedly observed in CVID TCRbeta sequences, and highly modified clones with 13 or more V deletions were reportedly absent from CVID TCRbeta sequences.

Sample: peripheral blood mononuclear cells. The origin of the receptors is a human donor with common variable immunodeficiency.

Points on this clone: From the germline J gene comes the end of the CDR3, since the read stops 3 residues before it. This rearrangement joins TRBV11-3 to TRBJ2-3; 7 bases fit TRBD2. Germline trimming cut 5 bases from V and 5 bases from J; bases unmatched to any gene: 10. This CDR3 spans 15 amino acids. In germline, CDR1 is SGHNT, CDR2 YENEEA. The sequenced part of the CDR3 DNA is TGTGCCAGCAGCGAGCGGGGACTAATCGGAGATACG. As protein: CASSERGLIGDT. The full CDR3 protein reads CASSERGLIGDTQYF.

The sample holds a few counts of this clone. The observed sequence ends 3 residues before the CDR3 terminus, with the missing tail filled in from the germline J gene. The rearrangement links TRBV7-9 to TRBJ2-5; 10 nucleotides align to TRBD1. The germline V gene encodes CDR1 SEHNR and CDR2 FQNEAQ (reference sequence). The CDR3 is 14 residues long. The V segment lost 3 bases and the J segment 6 bases; nucleotides outside the gene matches: 4. The CDR3 DNA, read in part, is TGTGCCAGCAGCTTCGGGACAGGGGAGCAGACC. Encoded protein: CASSFGTGEQT. The CDR3 in full is CASSFGTGEQTQYF.

A word on this clone: A read error may produce the germline difference seen at one junction end. The CDR3 end lies 3 residues beyond the end of the read and is filled in from the germline J gene. The chain uses TRBV30 and TRBJ1-5; 7 bases map to TRBD1. The germline V gene has CDR1 GTSNPN and CDR2 SVGIG (reference sequence). The CDR3 runs to 13 residues. The CDR3 bases that were read are TGTGCCGGGAGCCTCGAGCCAGGGGGGCCC. Amino acid sequence: CAGSLEPGGP. The full CDR3 sequence reads CAGSLEPGGPQHF.

This clone occurred a few times. The read is 3 residues too short to cover the CDR3 end, so that end is filled in from the germline J gene. The V call is TRBV18, the J call TRBJ1-3; possibly TRBD1 for D (6 bases). This CDR3 has 17 residues. CDR1 and CDR2 (germline): KGHSH, LQKENI. V was pared by 3 bases and J by 0 bases, with 15 bases between. Partial CDR3 DNA: TGTGCCAGCTCACCGTACGGACAGCAACTCTCTGGAAACACC. Protein product: CASSPYGQQLSGNT. The whole CDR3 protein is CASSPYGQQLSGNTIYF.

Concerning this clone itself: Read sequence stops 3 residues before the CDR3 end, and the germline J gene provides the missing end. The J gene is TRBJ2-1, the V gene TRBV7-9; 10 bases fit TRBD2. CDR3 length: 15 residues. V lost 5 bases and J lost 9; bases outside the gene matches: 10. CDR1 is SEHNR, CDR2 FQNEAQ, per germline (reference sequence). The CDR3 DNA, read in part, is TGTGCCAGCAGCAGCGGGGGGGCCTCCACAGCTGAG. Translating gives CASSSGGASTAE. The whole CDR3 protein reads CASSSGGASTAEQFF.

To note about this clone: Sequencing ends 3 residues short of the CDR3 end; the germline J gene provides the rest. The chain carries TRBV18 and TRBJ1-1; a possible D gene is TRBD1 (5 bases). The CDR3 covers 12 residues. The germline gives CDR1 KGHSH, CDR2 LQKENI. The V gene lost 4 bases and the J gene lost 7 bases, with 10 bases spanning the gap. Partial CDR3 DNA: TGTGCCAGCTCACTCCAGGGCTTTGAA. Translated: CASSLQGFE. The whole CDR3 region reads CASSLQGFEAFF. Supplemented by reference TRBV18 and TRBJ1-1, the full variable domain reads NAGVMQNPRHLVRRRGQEARLRCSPMKGHSHVYWYRQLPEEGLKFMVYLQKENIIDESGMPKERFSAEFPKEGPSILRIQQVVRGDSAAYFCASSLQGFEAFFGQGTRLTVV.

In its sample, this clone was seen a few times. The CDR3 end falls 3 residues outside the read, so it is completed with the germline J gene. The rearrangement joins TRBV20-1 to TRBJ2-3; no definite D call. This CDR3 comprises 13 residues. The germline V gene encodes CDR1 DFQATT and CDR2 SNEGSKA (reference sequence). Trimming cost V 3 bases and J 2 bases, with 9 bases left between them. The CDR3 loop reads CSASSQNTDTQYF. The CDR3 DNA, read in part, is TGCAGTGCTAGTTCCCAGAACACAGATACG.

A word on this clone: The CDR3 end is not reached by the read, which stops 3 residues before it; the germline J gene fills it in. This chain connects TRBV18 to TRBJ1-4; possible D gene TRBD1, 6 bases. The germline V gene encodes CDR1 KGHSH and CDR2 LQKENI. The CDR3 is made up of 17 amino acids. Trimming took 3 bases from V and 5 from J, leaving 19 bases between them. The CDR3 protein is CASSPSITGKRNEKLFF. The CDR3 bases that were read are TGTGCCAGCTCACCGTCTATCACAGGGAAGAGGAATGAAAAA.

This clone was counted between two and nine times. The sequence runs out 3 residues before the end of the CDR3; the remainder is reconstructed from the germline J gene. The chain couples TRBV2 to TRBJ2-5; 9 nucleotides match TRBD1. The CDR3 is made up of 13 amino acids. Trimming removed 8 bases from V and 5 bases from J; junction bases left unmatched: 6. In germline, CDR1 is SNHLY, CDR2 FYNNEI. The CDR3 spells CASGGQGWETQYF. The sequenced CDR3 bases are TGTGCCAGCGGGGGACAGGGATGGGAGACC. The full variable domain, with the rest looked up from reference TRBV2 and TRBJ2-5, is EPEVTQTPSHQVTQMGQEVILRCVPISNHLYFYWYRQILGQKVEFLVSFYNNEISEKSEIFDDQFSVERPDGSNFTLKIRSTKLEDSAMYFCASGGQGWETQYFGPGTRLLVL.

Comment on this clone: The read halts 3 residues ahead of the CDR3 end, with the missing end drawn from the germline J gene. The chain recombines TRBV2 with TRBJ2-3; D gene unclear. V was pared by 3 bases and J by 3 bases, with 7 bases between. The CDR3 is 13 amino acids. Germline V gives CDR1 SNHLY, CDR2 FYNNEI. Partial CDR3 DNA: TGTGCCAGCAGTGACAGATATACAGATACG. The encoded protein is CASSDRYTDT. The full CDR3 protein reads CASSDRYTDTQYF.

In its sample, this clone was seen a few times. The read terminates 3 residues ahead of where the CDR3 ends, so the germline J gene completes it. The chain carries TRBV5-1 and TRBJ1-2; D is possibly TRBD1 (5 bases). Germline V CDR1 and CDR2: SGHRS, YFSETQ. Trimming stripped 0 bases from V and 6 bases from J, with 9 bases between. The CDR3 contains 13 residues. CDR3 sequence reads: CASSLGQGDGYTF. CDR3 DNA (partial): TGCGCCAGCAGCTTGGGGCAGGGCGATGGC.

This clone was detected a few times. The CDR3 end falls 3 residues outside the read, so it is completed with the germline J gene. The chain carries TRBV19 and TRBJ2-3, with TRBD2 matching over 9 bases. This CDR3 region has 15 residues. Germline CDR1 LNHDA, CDR2 SQIVND (reference sequence). The V segment lost 5 bases and the J segment 4 bases; nucleotides outside the gene matches: 7. Incomplete CDR3 DNA: TGTGCCAGTAGTCGTCAGCGGGGGGCATCAGATACG. It encodes CASSRQRGASDT. The CDR3, in full, reads CASSRQRGASDTQYF.

In regard to this clone: The CDR3 is cut off 3 residues early in the read; its end comes from the germline J gene. This sequence joins TRBV7-9 and TRBJ1-5; TRBD1 might be the D (5 bases). V lost 5 bases and J 4 bases, leaving 9 bases between the germline ends. Germline CDR1 and CDR2: SEHNR and FQNEAQ (reference sequence). The CDR3 extends over 13 amino acids. The CDR3 loop reads CASSAQENQPQHF. The CDR3 bases that were read are TGTGCCAGCAGCGCACAGGAGAATCAGCCC. Using reference TRBV7-9 and TRBJ1-5 for the parts outside the CDR3, the full variable domain is DTGVSQNPRHKITKRGQNVTFRCDPISEHNRLYWYRQTLGQGPEFLTYFQNEAQLEKSRLLSDRFSAERPKGSFSTLEIQRTEQGDSAMYLCASSAQENQPQHFGDGTRLSIL.

This clone was found a few times. The read ends 3 residues early relative to the CDR3; the germline J gene fills the gap. The chain joins TRBV7-6 to TRBJ2-1; TRBD2 aligns across 9 bases. CDR3 length: 16 residues. Germline trimming cut 1 base from V and 7 bases from J; bases unmatched to any gene: 8. Looked up from germline, CDR1 is SGHVS and CDR2 is FNYEAQ. This CDR3 is CASSLGSSGGLNEQFF. CDR3 DNA, as far as it was read: TGTGCCAGCAGCTTAGGGTCAAGCGGGGGGTTAAATGAG.

For this clone: The read stops 3 residues short of the end of the CDR3; the missing end is completed from the germline J gene. The genes are TRBV7-6 and TRBJ2-2; no clear D gene. V was clipped by 5 bases and J by 1 base, with 14 bases between them. Germline lookup yields CDR1 SGHVS and CDR2 FNYEAQ. The CDR3 is made up of 16 amino acids. Partial CDR3 DNA: TGTGCCAGCAGCCAAACTTTGGGCGTGAACACCGGGGAG. Its protein is CASSQTLGVNTGE. The entire CDR3 reads CASSQTLGVNTGELFF.

Concerning this clone itself: From the germline J gene comes the end of the CDR3, since the read stops 3 residues before it. The chain has TRBV7-2 and TRBJ2-7; no firm D call. Between the trimmed V and J ends, which lost 4 bases and 3 bases, there was a span of 7 bases. The germline gives CDR1 SGHTA, CDR2 FQGNSA. This CDR3 is 12 amino acids long. The CDR3: CASSSTGYEQYF. CDR3 bases read: TGTGCCAGCAGCTCGACTGGCTACGAG.

This clone was detected a few times. The read gets to within 3 residues of the CDR3 end, and the germline J gene fills in the rest. This sequence joins TRBV6-2 or TRBV6-3 and TRBJ1-1, with a possible D match to TRBD1 (6 bases). The germline gives CDR1 MNHEY, CDR2 SVGEGT. The CDR3 consists of 16 residues. V lost 6 bases and J lost 0, with 17 bases in between. Here the CDR3 reads CASSLQGQFMNTEAFF. The part of the CDR3 DNA that was read is TGTGCCAGCAGCCTACAAGGACAGTTCATGAACACTGAA.

Of note for this clone: The CDR3 is cut off 3 residues early in the read; its end comes from the germline J gene. This chain links TRBV7-9 with TRBJ2-5; the D gene is possibly TRBD2 (6 bases). The CDR3 length is 14 residues. CDR1 is SEHNR and CDR2 is FQNEAQ in the germline V gene (reference sequence). V was pared by 2 bases and J by 2 bases, with 9 bases between. The CDR3 region is CASSLLGGQETQYF. Partial CDR3 DNA: TGTGCCAGCAGCTTATTGGGGGGTCAAGAGACC.

In this sample, this clone turned up a few times. Read data end 3 residues before the CDR3 end; the end is taken from the germline J gene. This chain uses TRBV2 with TRBJ2-7, with a tentative D call TRBD1 (6 bases). V gave up 7 bases and J gave up 4 bases, with 20 bases separating them. The germline V gene has CDR1 SNHLY and CDR2 FYNNEI. CDR3 length: 15 amino acids. The CDR3 reads CASKATEDRRYEQYF. Partial CDR3 DNA: TGTGCCAGCAAAGCTACGGAGGACAGAAGATACGAG.

As to this clone: The read stops 3 residues short of the end of the CDR3; the missing end is completed from the germline J gene. The chain is built from TRBV7-2 and TRBJ2-5, with D uncertain. Germline V CDR1 and CDR2: SGHTA, FQGNSA. With 0 bases removed from V and 5 bases from J, the gap between germline ends came to 10 bases. This CDR3 spans 14 amino acids. Partial CDR3 DNA: TGTGCCAGCAGCTTAGCGCCGAAAGGGGAGACC. Protein product: CASSLAPKGET. The full CDR3 protein is CASSLAPKGETQYF.

On this clone itself: With the read ending 3 residues before the CDR3 end, the germline J gene is used to fill in that end. This sequence joins TRBV19 and TRBJ2-5; D possibly corresponds to TRBD2 (5 bases). Between the trimmed V and J ends, which lost 5 bases and 2 bases, there was a span of 9 bases. The V gene's germline CDR1 is LNHDA and CDR2 SQIVND (reference sequence). This CDR3 has 13 residues. Here the CDR3 reads CASSLRGQETQYF. Incomplete CDR3 DNA: TGTGCCAGTAGTCTCAGAGGGCAAGAGACC.

Concerning this clone itself: The read gets to within 3 residues of the CDR3 end, and the germline J gene fills in the rest. V is TRBV18 and J is TRBJ2-7, with D possibly being TRBD1 (6 bases). The germline CDR1 and CDR2 sequences are KGHSH and LQKENI. Trimming left V 2 bases short and J 4 bases short, with 12 bases between. The CDR3 length is 14 residues. This chain's CDR3 is CASSPTGTSYEQYF. The covered CDR3 bases are TGTGCCAGCTCACCAACCGGGACATCTTACGAG.

Regarding this clone: A read error may produce the germline difference seen at one junction end. Read coverage stops 3 residues before the CDR3 terminus; the germline J gene supplies the remainder. The chain links TRBV7-7 to TRBJ2-4; TRBD1 is a possible D gene (6 bases). The CDR3 consists of 15 residues. The germline V gene encodes CDR1 SSHAT and CDR2 FNYEAQ (reference sequence). The CDR3 loop is CASSLSGGVKNIQYF. CDR3 bases read: TGTGCTAGCAGCTTATCTGGGGGCGTCAAAAACATT. The full variable domain, completed using reference TRBV7-7 and TRBJ2-4, is GAGVSQSPRYKVTKRGQDVTLRCDPISSHATLYWYQQALGQGPEFLTYFNYEAQPDKSGLPSDRFSAERPEGSISTLTIQRTEQRDSAMYRCASSLSGGVKNIQYFGAGTRLSVL.

The DNA read from the CDR3 is TGTGCCAGCAGCCCTCTGGCTGGGGGGTTGGGC. This translates into CASSPLAGGLG. The entire CDR3 sequence reads CASSPLAGGLGYTF. The rearrangement uses TRBV7-6 and TRBJ1-2; perhaps TRBD1 as D (5 bases). Read coverage stops 3 residues before the CDR3 terminus; the germline J gene supplies the remainder. The CDR3 is 14 amino acids. The germline CDR1 and CDR2 sequences are SGHVS and FNYEAQ. The variable domain in full, completed from reference TRBV7-6 and TRBJ1-2, reads GAGVSQSPRYKVTKRGQDVALRCDPISGHVSLYWYRQALGQGPEFLTYFNYEAQQDKSGLPNDRFSAERPEGSISTLTIQRTEQRDSAMYRCASSPLAGGLGYTFGSGTRLTVV.

This clone was observed a handful of times. The CDR3 is CASSPRDTSYEQYF. CDR3 DNA (partial): TGTGCCAGTAGTCCAAGGGACACTAGCTACGAG. The genes are TRBV19 and TRBJ2-7, with D perhaps TRBD1 (6 bases). The CDR3 end lies 3 residues beyond the end of the read and is filled in from the germline J gene. The V end was cut by 5 bases, the J end by 3 bases, with 14 bases between. CDR1 is LNHDA, CDR2 SQIVND, per germline (reference sequence). CDR3 size: 14 residues.

A few counts support this clone. CDR3 loop: CASSIVTATGELFF. The sequenced CDR3 bases are TGTGCCAGTAGTATAGTAACAGCTACCGGGGAG. This rearrangement joins TRBV19 to TRBJ2-2, with D unresolved. The CDR3 end falls 3 residues outside the read, so it is completed with the germline J gene. Trimming removed 1 base at V and 5 bases at J, with 8 bases between. CDR1 LNHDA and CDR2 SQIVND come from the germline V gene (reference sequence). There are 14 residues in the CDR3.

Partial CDR3 DNA: TGTGCCAGCAGCTTAGAAGGGGCAAGTGAG. It encodes CASSLEGASE. The full-length CDR3 reads as CASSLEGASEQFF. The genes are TRBV13 and TRBJ2-1; TRBD1 might be the D (5 bases). The CDR3 goes on 3 residues after the read ends, and that part is filled in from the germline J gene. Trimming took 1 base from V and 9 from J, leaving 10 bases between them. CDR3 size: 13 residues. CDR1 is PRHDT and CDR2 is FYEKMQ in the germline V gene (reference sequence).